The rows below give T cell receptor beta chains drawn from one sample of a study of blood T cell repertoires in COVID-19. Method: immunoSEQ multiplex PCR; TCRdb's copy keeps in-frame clones and lacks some. The sample gives approximately 76,000 clones, around 83% of which show up once; 6% to 7% is in the top ten. Source material: peripheral blood. The source of these receptors is an older woman with acute or convalescent COVID-19. The CDR3 runs from the conserved cysteine through the conserved F or W. A D gene is named only where the DNA matches it firmly. Not every row has a clone size; where given, it reads once, few, many or a size class.

D	size	V	J	DNA	CDR3
TRBD1	few	TRBV14	TRBJ1-2	TGTGCCAGCAGCCGGACAGGGGGTCATGGCTACACCTTC	CASSRTGGHGYTF
TRBD1	.	TRBV19	TRBJ2-2	TGTGCCAGTAGTATAAGGACAGGGGGCGGGACCGGGGAGCTGTTTTTT	CASSIRTGGGTGELFF
TRBD1	.	TRBV30	TRBJ1-5	TGTGCCTGGGGACAGGGGGAACAGCCCCAGCATTTT	CAWGQGEQPQHF
.	.	TRBV7-9	TRBJ2-7	TGTGCCAGCAGCTTAGTTATCCCAGGCTCCTACGAGCAGTACTTC	CASSLVIPGSYEQYF
.	.	TRBV5-1	TRBJ2-5	TGCGCCAGCAGCTTGGAGGGGGGACTACTACAAGAGACCCAGTACTTC	CASSLEGGLLQETQYF
.	.	TRBV19	TRBJ2-5	TGTGCCAGTCGGCTGCGGGGTCAAGAGACCCAGTACTTC	CASRLRGQETQYF
TRBD1	few	TRBV7-9	TRBJ1-6	TGTGCCAGCAGGGAGGGACAGATGAATTCACCCCTCCACTTT	CASREGQMNSPLHF
TRBD1	.	TRBV5-8	TRBJ1-6	TGTGCCAGCAGTCGACGACGGGACAGGCCCCTGCCCCTCCACTTT	CASSRRRDRPLPLHF
TRBD1	few	TRBV10-1	TRBJ2-7	TGCGCCAGCAGTCAGGGTACAGGGGGCTACGAGCAGTACTTC	CASSQGTGGYEQYF
TRBD2	.	TRBV5-5	TRBJ2-3	TGTGCCAGCAGCCTACTAGCGGGGGCCTTTGTAGATACGCAGTATTTT	CASSLLAGAFVDTQYF
.	.	TRBV2	TRBJ1-1	TGTGCCAGGCGGACAGTGAACACTGAAGCTTTCTTT	CARRTVNTEAFF
.	.	TRBV19	TRBJ1-2	TGTGCCAGTAGGATCGACAGTAACTATGGCTACACCTTC	CASRIDSNYGYTF
TRBD1	.	TRBV10-3	TRBJ2-7	TGTGCCATCAGTAAGGGGGCCATTAACTACGAGCAGTACTTC	CAISKGAINYEQYF
.	.	TRBV7-9	TRBJ2-3	TGTGCCAGCAGCTTGGGAGTACAAAGCACAGATACGCAGTATTTT	CASSLGVQSTDTQYF